A single sample is the source of the 7 T cell receptor beta chains below, sequenced in a study of T cell changes during pregnancy in multiple sclerosis. Clones were read by immunoSEQ multiplex PCR, and TCRdb kept only the in-frame ones, dropping some. The table has about 71,000 clones, around nine tenths seen once; the top ten hold about 1.2%. The sample was peripheral blood, taken in the third trimester of pregnancy. The receptor set was obtained from a female donor with multiple sclerosis, enrolled in a pregnancy study.

The chain combines TRBV27 with TRBJ1-2; 8 nucleotides line up with TRBD1. Germline CDR1 and CDR2: MNHEY and SMNVEV (reference sequence). This CDR3 region has 16 residues. Trimming removed 5 bases from V and 7 bases from J; junction bases left unmatched: 15. The CDR3 loop reads CASSGEPSGQGIGYTF. The DNA for the CDR3 is TGTGCCAGCAGTGGCGAACCGTCAGGACAGGGTATTGGCTACACCTTC.

This chain joins TRBV5-1 and TRBJ2-3; D perhaps matches TRBD1 (5 bases). V lost 1 base to trimming and J lost 2 bases, with 8 bases between them. This CDR3 contains 14 residues. Germline V lookup: CDR1 SGHRS, CDR2 YFSETQ. CDR3 DNA: TGCGCCAGCAGCTTGTTTGGGGCCACAGATACGCAGTATTTT. Its protein is CASSLFGATDTQYF.

The CDR3 spells CASSDRGGGTEAFF. In nucleotides, the CDR3 is TGCGCCAGCAGCGATCGGGGGGGAGGGACTGAAGCTTTCTTT. The genes are TRBV5-1 and TRBJ1-1; TRBD1 might be the D (5 bases). The germline V gene has CDR1 SGHRS and CDR2 YFSETQ. The CDR3 length is 14 residues. Trimming took 4 bases from V and 5 from J, leaving 15 bases between them.

The chain links TRBV2 to TRBJ2-6; D possibly corresponds to TRBD1 (5 bases). The CDR3 contains 14 residues. The germline V and J ends were trimmed by 4 bases and 4 bases, with 8 bases remaining between them. Looked up from germline, CDR1 is SNHLY and CDR2 is FYNNEI. CDR3 nucleotide sequence: TGTGCCAGCAGTGGTGGGGCCGGGGCCAACGTCCTGACTTTC. Protein: CASSGGAGANVLTF.

The V and J genes are TRBV18 and TRBJ1-4, with TRBD1 matching over 8 bases. This CDR3 region has 14 residues. Germline CDR1 reads KGHSH; CDR2 reads LQKENI. V shed 3 bases, J shed 7 bases, and the junction held 4 bases outside the gene matches. This chain's CDR3 is CASSPGQGSEKLFF. CDR3 bases: TGTGCCAGCTCACCCGGACAGGGAAGTGAAAAACTGTTTTTT.

The chain combines TRBV28 with TRBJ1-3; no clear D. CDR1 and CDR2 from the germline V gene are MDHEN and SYDVKM. Trimming pared 5 bases from V and 4 bases from J, leaving 12 bases between. This CDR3 contains 14 residues. CDR3 in DNA: TGTGCCAGCAGTGCAACTGTTGCGGGAAACACCATATATTTT. Its translation: CASSATVAGNTIYF. Together with reference TRBV28 and TRBJ1-3, the CDR3 gives the full variable domain: DVKVTQSSRYLVKRTGEKVFLECVQDMDHENMFWYRQDPGLGLRLIYFSYDVKMKEKGDIPEGYSVSREKKERFSLILESASTNQTSMYLCASSATVAGNTIYFGEGSWLTVV.

The rearrangement uses TRBV11-2 and TRBJ2-7; D possibly corresponds to TRBD1 (5 bases). The CDR3 covers 14 residues. V lost 6 bases and J lost 2, with 14 bases in between. Germline-derived CDR1 and CDR2 are SGHAT and FQNNGV. CDR3 nucleotides: TGTGCCAGCAGGATTCTCGCAGGGCCCTACGAGCAGTACTTC. Translation gives CASRILAGPYEQYF.